Below, 26 T cell receptor beta chains from the same sample are listed, as sequenced in a study of blood T cell repertoires in COVID-19. Generated by immunoSEQ multiplex PCR, the TCRdb table keeps only in-frame clones and is missing some. The sample holds roughly 150,000 clones; 88% are singletons and the top ten take approximately 2.3%. Sequencing input: peripheral blood. These receptor sequences come from an older woman with acute or convalescent COVID-19.

V gene TRBV2 combines with J gene TRBJ1-5; TRBD1 agrees at 10 bases. The trim removed 5 bases at V and 4 bases at J, leaving 5 bases unmatched. Germline V CDR1 and CDR2: SNHLY, FYNNEI. The CDR3 spans 15 residues. This CDR3 is CASSKTGGGNQPQHF. The CDR3 nucleotides are TGTGCCAGCAGTAAGACAGGGGGCGGTAATCAGCCCCAGCATTTT.

Only a few counts were recorded for this clone. The genes are TRBV2 and TRBJ1-6; D perhaps matches TRBD1 (6 bases). Germline V gene sequence: CDR1 SNHLY, CDR2 FYNNEI. The ends were cut back, 8 bases at V and 8 bases at J, with 22 bases in the middle. The CDR3 runs to 16 residues. The CDR3 nucleotides read TGTGCCAGCTTCAGTACCCCAGGGGAAAGTCATTCACCCCTCCACTTT. It codes for CASFSTPGESHSPLHF.

V usage is TRBV24-1 and J usage is TRBJ2-5, with 7 bases identical to TRBD2. Germline CDR1 KGHDR, CDR2 SFDVKD. The CDR3 extends over 16 amino acids. Losses at the gene ends were 1 base for V and 4 bases for J; bases not matched to a gene: 8. Here the CDR3 reads CATSDFPTSSGETQYF. In nucleotides, the CDR3 is TGTGCCACCAGTGATTTCCCGACTAGCAGTGGAGAGACCCAGTACTTC.

The chain carries TRBV10-1 and TRBJ2-4; D gene ambiguous. CDR1 and CDR2 from the germline V gene are WNHNN and SYGVQD (reference sequence). Trimming cost V 7 bases and J 4 bases, with 17 bases left between them. The CDR3 is 15 residues long. The CDR3 nucleotides are TGCGCCAGCAAATTATCCAGGAACCCTAAAAACATTCAGTACTTC. Protein product: CASKLSRNPKNIQYF.

This chain joins TRBV23-1 and TRBJ1-1; D gene uncertain. TRBV23-1 is an ORF, with its function uncertain. The CDR3 runs to 15 residues. The V gene lost 1 base and the J gene lost 3 bases, with 12 bases spanning the gap. CDR3 DNA sequence: TGCGCCAGCAGTCAATTTCATCGCGGCCACACTGAAGCTTTCTTT. This translates into CASSQFHRGHTEAFF.

DNA for the CDR3: TGTGCCTGGAGAGGGCAGGGTGGGGATAGCAATCAGCCCCAGCATTTT. Its protein is CAWRGQGGDSNQPQHF. V gene TRBV30 combines with J gene TRBJ1-5, with a possible D match to TRBD1 (5 bases). V was pared by 3 bases and J by 0 bases, with 15 bases between. The CDR3 runs to 16 residues. Germline values: CDR1 GTSNPN, CDR2 SVGIG (reference sequence).

V gene TRBV25-1 combines with J gene TRBJ1-4; D is unresolved. The CDR3 is 14 residues long. Germline V gene lookup returns CDR1 MGHDK and CDR2 SYGVNS. The germline V and J ends were trimmed by 4 bases and 10 bases, with 16 bases remaining between them. CDR3 DNA: TGTGCCAGCAGTGGAGGGCCCCCGGTGATAAAACTGTTTTTT. It encodes CASSGGPPVIKLFF.

This chain uses TRBV30 with TRBJ1-3; 7 bases are a match to TRBD1. This CDR3 comprises 17 residues. The V gene's germline CDR1 is GTSNPN and CDR2 SVGIG (reference sequence). V dropped 0 bases and J dropped 0; count of bases not matched to a gene: 8. CDR3 nucleotide sequence: TGTGCCTGGAGTGTTATAAGGGACAGTCTCTCTGGAAACACCATATATTTT. Amino acid sequence: CAWSVIRDSLSGNTIYF. Full variable domain (remainder filled in from reference TRBV30 and TRBJ1-3): SQTIHQWPATLVQPVGSPLSLECTVEGTSNPNLYWYRQAAGRGLQLLFYSVGIGQISSEVPQNLSASRPQDRQFILSSKKLLLSDSGFYLCAWSVIRDSLSGNTIYFGEGSWLTVV.

The chain has TRBV19 and TRBJ1-5; D remains unclear. The V gene lost 3 bases and the J gene lost 2 bases, with 11 bases spanning the gap. The CDR3 extends over 15 amino acids. CDR1 and CDR2 (germline): LNHDA, SQIVND (reference sequence). The CDR3 protein is CASSIRGFGNQPQHF. The DNA for the CDR3 is TGTGCCAGTAGTATTAGAGGTTTTGGCAATCAGCCCCAGCATTTT.

This clone showed up just once. V is TRBV7-9 and J is TRBJ2-1; 7 positions agree with TRBD1. Per the germline V gene, CDR1 is SEHNR and CDR2 is FQNEAQ (reference sequence). CDR3 length: 16 residues. V lost 4 bases to trimming and J lost 0 bases; unmatched junction nucleotides: 6. The CDR3 spells CASSSDRQSSYNEQFF. The CDR3 DNA reads as TGTGCCAGCAGCTCGGACAGGCAGAGCTCCTACAATGAGCAGTTCTTC.

The J gene is TRBJ1-1, the V gene TRBV5-1; the D is unclear. Per the germline V gene, CDR1 is SGHRS and CDR2 is YFSETQ. The CDR3 contains 11 residues. Trimming removed 4 bases at V and 4 bases at J, with 5 bases between. In nucleotides, the CDR3 is TGCGCCAGCAGCCCTTTCACTGAAGCTTTCTTT. Its translation is CASSPFTEAFF.

The CDR3 DNA is TGTGCCAGCGGTAGAGGTATGAACACTGAAGCTTTCTTT. Residues: CASGRGMNTEAFF. This sequence joins TRBV6-5 and TRBJ1-1; D gene uncertain. Germline loops: CDR1 MNHEY, CDR2 SVGAGI. Trimming removed 8 bases at V and 0 bases at J, with 10 bases between. The CDR3 has 13 amino acids.

The gene calls are TRBV19 and TRBJ1-2; D not certain. Per germline, CDR1 LNHDA and CDR2 SQIVND (reference sequence). The CDR3 covers 15 residues. The V end lost 7 bases, the J end lost 0 bases, and 15 bases lay between the germline ends. CDR3 in amino acids: CASNTGVGANYGYTF. CDR3 nucleotides: TGTGCCAGTAACACCGGGGTTGGAGCTAACTATGGCTACACCTTC.

The J gene is TRBJ1-5, the V gene TRBV27, with 8 bases that match TRBD1. CDR1 and CDR2 from the germline V gene are MNHEY and SMNVEV (reference sequence). Trimming removed 6 bases from V and 0 bases from J; junction bases left unmatched: 7. This CDR3 comprises 16 residues. The CDR3 coding sequence is TGTGCCAGCAGATTACGGACAGGGAATAGCAATCAGCCCCAGCATTTT. It specifies CASRLRTGNSNQPQHF.

V gene TRBV7-2 combines with J gene TRBJ1-2; tentative D call: TRBD1 (5 bases). The length of the CDR3 is 12 residues. Trimming left V 4 bases short and J 8 bases short, with 11 bases between. Per germline, CDR1 SGHTA and CDR2 FQGNSA. This CDR3 is CASSSTDRGYTF. CDR3 nucleotides: TGTGCCAGCAGCTCGACAGATAGGGGCTACACCTTC.

The chain joins TRBV7-2 to TRBJ2-7; D perhaps matches TRBD1 (6 bases). The V gene lost 1 base and the J gene lost 0 bases, with 13 bases spanning the gap. CDR3 length: 16 residues. From germline, CDR1 is SGHTA and CDR2 FQGNSA. This CDR3 is CASSLVVGQLSYEQYF. The CDR3 DNA follows: TGTGCCAGCAGCTTAGTGGTTGGACAGCTCTCCTACGAGCAGTACTTC.

This chain joins TRBV28 and TRBJ1-6, with D perhaps matching TRBD1 (5 bases). This CDR3 spans 14 amino acids. The germline V gene has CDR1 MDHEN and CDR2 SYDVKM. Trimming pared 8 bases from V and 6 bases from J, leaving 14 bases between. CDR3 DNA sequence: TGTGCCAGCTGGCAGGGATTAGGTAATTCACCCCTCCACTTT. It specifies CASWQGLGNSPLHF. Drawing the rest from reference TRBV28 and TRBJ1-6, the complete variable domain is DVKVTQSSRYLVKRTGEKVFLECVQDMDHENMFWYRQDPGLGLRLIYFSYDVKMKEKGDIPEGYSVSREKKERFSLILESASTNQTSMYLCASWQGLGNSPLHFGNGTRLTVT.

This sequence joins TRBV6-2 or TRBV6-3 and TRBJ2-2, with TRBD2 matching over 8 bases. J gave up 7 bases and V 2 bases, and 18 bases lay outside the gene matches. The CDR3 extends over 19 amino acids. CDR1 and CDR2 (germline): MNHEY, SVGEGT. The CDR3 DNA reads as TGTGCCAGCAGTTACCCGCCCCGCGGCGGGACTAGGGGGAGCGGGGAGCTGTTTTTT. Translation gives CASSYPPRGGTRGSGELFF.

The sample holds a few counts of this clone. The chain couples TRBV7-3 to TRBJ2-2, with TRBD1 as a possible D gene (7 bases). CDR1 and CDR2 from the germline V gene are SGHTA and FQGTGA. Between the trimmed V and J ends, which lost 6 bases and 3 bases, there was a span of 17 bases. CDR3 size: 16 residues. CDR3 DNA: TGTGCCAGCAGGGATACGGACAGGAGGGACACCGGGGAGCTGTTTTTT. As protein: CASRDTDRRDTGELFF.

This chain connects TRBV4-2 to TRBJ2-7; D uncertain. This CDR3 spans 16 amino acids. Germline V gene lookup returns CDR1 LGHNA and CDR2 YNFKEQ. The V gene lost 0 bases and the J gene lost 3 bases, with 15 bases spanning the gap. CDR3 DNA: TGTGCCAGCAGCCAAGAACGAGGTTTAGGAGTCTACGAGCAGTACTTC. This translates into CASSQERGLGVYEQYF.

The rearrangement uses TRBV2 and TRBJ2-2; 7 positions agree with TRBD1. The J segment lost 1 base and the V segment lost 6 bases, leaving 5 bases of the junction unmatched. Germline CDR1 is SNHLY and CDR2 is FYNNEI. This CDR3 region has 15 residues. This CDR3 reads CASRYRDRNTGELFF. CDR3 nucleotides: TGTGCCAGCAGATACCGGGACAGGAACACCGGGGAGCTGTTTTTT.

The chain combines TRBV27 with TRBJ1-1; D call uncertain. Germline CDR1 reads MNHEY; CDR2 reads SMNVEV (reference sequence). The CDR3 runs to 15 residues. V was clipped by 6 bases and J by 4 bases, with 18 bases between them. CDR3 in amino acids: CASRKLSGSFTEAFF. The CDR3 DNA sequence: TGTGCCAGCAGAAAACTATCGGGGTCTTTCACTGAAGCTTTCTTT.

This clone was detected only once. The V and J genes are TRBV30 and TRBJ1-1; possibly TRBD1 for D (6 bases). With 1 base removed from V and 4 bases from J, the gap between germline ends came to 13 bases. The length of the CDR3 is 14 residues. CDR1 and CDR2 (germline): GTSNPN, SVGIG (reference sequence). CDR3 sequence: CAWSADRGLTEAFF. CDR3 DNA sequence: TGTGCCTGGAGTGCGGACAGAGGGCTCACTGAAGCTTTCTTT.

This chain joins TRBV30 and TRBJ1-1; 7 bases are a match to TRBD1. The germline gives CDR1 GTSNPN, CDR2 SVGIG (reference sequence). The V segment lost 4 bases and the J segment 7 bases; nucleotides outside the gene matches: 6. CDR3 length: 12 residues. The CDR3 bases are TGTGCCTGGACCTCAGGGGGTGGTGAAGCTTTCTTT. This codes for CAWTSGGGEAFF.

CDR3 loop: CAWSAGGNNQPQHF. CDR3 nucleotide sequence: TGTGCCTGGAGTGCGGGGGGGAACAATCAGCCCCAGCATTTT. V gene TRBV30 combines with J gene TRBJ1-5; possibly TRBD1 for D (5 bases). Trimming took off 1 base at V and 3 bases at J, with 10 bases between the two ends. CDR1 GTSNPN and CDR2 SVGIG come from the germline V gene (reference sequence). CDR3 size: 14 residues. The whole variable domain, filled in from reference TRBV30 and TRBJ1-5, reads SQTIHQWPATLVQPVGSPLSLECTVEGTSNPNLYWYRQAAGRGLQLLFYSVGIGQISSEVPQNLSASRPQDRQFILSSKKLLLSDSGFYLCAWSAGGNNQPQHFGDGTRLSIL.

The rearrangement links TRBV6-5 to TRBJ1-1; tentative D call: TRBD1 (6 bases). V gave up 5 bases and J gave up 7 bases, with 11 bases separating them. CDR3 size: 12 residues. Germline lookup yields CDR1 MNHEY and CDR2 SVGAGI. Here the CDR3 DNA reads TGTGCCAGCAGTCCAGGGGAGCATGAAGCTTTCTTT. Encoded protein: CASSPGEHEAFF.